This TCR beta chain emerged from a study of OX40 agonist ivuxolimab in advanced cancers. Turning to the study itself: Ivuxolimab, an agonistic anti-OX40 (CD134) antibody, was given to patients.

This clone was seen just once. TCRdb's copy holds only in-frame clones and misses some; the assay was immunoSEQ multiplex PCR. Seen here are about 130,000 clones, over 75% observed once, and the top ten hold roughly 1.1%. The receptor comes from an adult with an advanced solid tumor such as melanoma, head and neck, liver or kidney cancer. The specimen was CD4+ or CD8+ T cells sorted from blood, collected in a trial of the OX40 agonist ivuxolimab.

The CDR3 reads CASSVAWDSSLRIRQYF. CDR3 nucleotide sequence: TGTGCCAGCAGCGTAGCGTGGGACAGTAGTTTAAGGATCAGGCAGTATTTT. V and J are TRBV9 and TRBJ2-3; TRBD1 matches 7 bases. Unmatched junction bases numbered 18, after V lost 0 bases and J lost 11 bases. The germline CDR1 and CDR2 sequences are SGDLS and YYNGEE. The CDR3 spans 17 residues.